This T cell receptor beta chain was sequenced for a study of T cells in Graves' hyperthyroidism and ophthalmopathy (dated by TCRdb to 2018 to 2020). Some background on the complete study: Peripheral blood samples were taken at initial diagnosis, before any treatment was given. TCR V-J signatures able to tell the groups apart were searched for in a discovery cohort of 95 or so patients, of whom fewer than 45 had Graves' ophthalmopathy and roughly 57 had stable Graves' hyperthyroidism. An independent validation cohort of under 20 hyperthyroidism patients and some 15 patients who later progressed to ophthalmopathy tested prospective prediction of ophthalmopathy. The 75 to 100 discovery patients were randomly split 7:3 into training and test sets. In addition, the study compared T-cell repertoires in thyroid tissue and in blood from about six Graves' hyperthyroidism patients. Following sampling, methimazole starting at 30 mg daily was given to hyperthyroidism patients, and high-dose intravenous methylprednisolone was given to ophthalmopathy patients. The paper describes TCR Vbeta CDR3 sequencing of 135 peripheral blood samples, made up of some 42 ophthalmopathy patients, roughly 75 hyperthyroidism patients and some 17 progressor patients. Overall results and qualifications from the work: In validation, progression to ophthalmopathy was predicted by the model with roughly 71% sensitivity and under 85% specificity, a median of roughly 6 months before onset. Sample size was not statistically predetermined, and blinding of investigators to group allocation was not performed. Most expanded thyroid clonotypes (frequency above 0.001) were also detected in blood, a finding suggesting that blood repertoires may reflect thyroid immune responses. Ophthalmopathy was separated from stable hyperthyroidism by a 13 V-J signature model, with over 85% sensitivity and 81% to 82% specificity obtained in cross-validation and 80%/75% obtained in testing.

Graves' hyperthyroidism was defined as stable when no progression to ophthalmopathy occurred over 18 months of follow-up. Hyperthyroidism patients were newly diagnosed, had a disease duration of under 2 months, and were aged 18 to 65 years. Patients with uncontrolled infections, other autoimmune diseases, pregnancy or lactation were excluded. Diagnoses relied on clinical symptoms, serum thyroxine and TRAb, thyroid ultrasound and orbital computed tomography. PBMCs were separated from around 9.1 ml of fresh peripheral blood using Ficoll-Paque density gradient centrifugation. Trizol reagent was used to extract total RNA, and RNA quality was then checked on an Agilent 2100 Bioanalyzer. The TCR beta CDR3 regions were amplified from the RNA transcripts. The first round of RT-PCR for the TCR CDR3 was performed with the HTBI primer set and the Qiagen OneStep RT-PCR kit. Libraries were constructed in a second round of multiplex PCR, after which size selection and purification were performed. Libraries were sequenced paired-end with 100 bp reads on an Illumina HiSeq2000. Per the authors' processing: SOAPnuke was used to process the raw data, throwing out any read that contained adapters or uncalled bases, had a mean Phred below 15, or lacked an exact constant-primer or identifier match. COPE v1.2.5 was used to merge the high-quality paired reads, and each unique nucleotide sequence was defined as a clonotype. MiTCR v1.1 was used to align the clonotypes against IMGT TRBV, TRBD and TRBJ reference segments. Only V-J combinations with frequency above 0.0001, covering roughly 99% of repertoires, were analysed. The TCS score was defined as the ratio of F50 (clonal expansion) to E x V (chaos), calculated using BLOSUM62-based TCRdist between CDR3 peptides within each V-J. Welch's t-statistics and random forest reduced approximately 520 V-J features to 13, which were used in a naive Bayes classifier (R e1071). TCRdb reprocessing: public reads trimmed at Q25 with fastp, clones called with MiXCR, in-frame beta chains kept. Each CDR3 protein gets just one entry, which takes the most common genes and DNA from the rows behind it. The authors' filters were not applied to this entry. The table for this sample lists approximately 740,000 distinct CDR3 sequences; less than 15% of them were counted only once. The top ten hold roughly 10% of the sample.

Clipping removes 5 bases from V and 8 bases from J, with 9 as the unmatched junction base count. The germline V gene specifies SGHTA as CDR1 and FQGNSA as CDR2. Spanning cysteine to phenylalanine, the CDR3 consists of 14 amino acids. Of the read, only the CDR3 DNA is kept; its 42 bases are in frame from base 1. This clonotype has at least ten counts. Its antigen remains unidentified. No much larger clone exists at a distance of one base, and base qualities are not known. The chain was built from TRBV7-2 and TRBJ2-1, with 7 junctional bases fitting TRBD1. The sample comprised blood. The receptor was derived from a woman under 30 with Graves' hyperthyroidism. The nucleotide sequence reads as follows: TGTGCCAGCAGCCCCGGGACAGCCTCGGATGAGCAGTTCTTC. Its coded protein is CASSPGTASDEQFF.